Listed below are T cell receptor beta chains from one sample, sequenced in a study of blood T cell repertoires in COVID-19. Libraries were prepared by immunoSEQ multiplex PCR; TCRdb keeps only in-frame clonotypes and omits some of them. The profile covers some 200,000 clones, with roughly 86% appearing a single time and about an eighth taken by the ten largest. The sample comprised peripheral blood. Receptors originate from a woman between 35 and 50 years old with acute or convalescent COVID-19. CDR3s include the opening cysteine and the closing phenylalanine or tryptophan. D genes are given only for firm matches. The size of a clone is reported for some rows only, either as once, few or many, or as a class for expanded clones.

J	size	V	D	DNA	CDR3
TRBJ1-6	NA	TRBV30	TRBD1	TGTGCCTGGAGTGTACGGACAGGGGGCACGTCTGGATCACCCCTCCACTTT	CAWSVRTGGTSGSPLHF
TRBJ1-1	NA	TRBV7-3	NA	TGTGCCAGCAGCTTATACGGGGAGGGTACAGCTTTCTTT	CASSLYGEGTAFF
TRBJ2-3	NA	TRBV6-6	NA	TGTGCCAGCAGTTACTCAACAGGTGGGGCAGATACGCAGTATTTT	CASSYSTGGADTQYF
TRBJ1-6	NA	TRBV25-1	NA	TGTGCCAGCAGTGAAGACAGAAGTTATTCACCCCTCCACTTT	CASSEDRSYSPLHF
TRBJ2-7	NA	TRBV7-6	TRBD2	TGTGCCAGCAGCCCACGGGCGACTAGCGGGAGTCGTAACGAGCAGTACTTC	CASSPRATSGSRNEQYF
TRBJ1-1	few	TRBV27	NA	TGTGCCAGCAGTCCAAAGGACTATTGGGGGAACACTGAAGCTTTCTTT	CASSPKDYWGNTEAFF
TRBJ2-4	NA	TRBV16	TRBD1	TGTGCCAGCAGCCAACCAACCCGGACAGGGTGGCGGGCCAAAAACATTCAGTACTTC	CASSQPTRTGWRAKNIQYF
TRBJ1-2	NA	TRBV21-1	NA	TGTGCCAGCAGCTCTAAAACAGGGGCTGACTATGGCTACACCTTC	CASSSKTGADYGYTF
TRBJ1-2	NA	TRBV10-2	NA	TGCGCCAGCAGTGAGAGGGACTGGTCCTATGGCTACACCTTC	CASSERDWSYGYTF
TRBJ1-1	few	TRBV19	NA	TGTGCCAGTAGTATGGGAGGACCTGAAGCTTTCTTT	CASSMGGPEAFF
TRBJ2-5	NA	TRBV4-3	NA	TGCGCCAGCAGCCTTGAGGGCGGGGAGACCCAGTACTTC	CASSLEGGETQYF
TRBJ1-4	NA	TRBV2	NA	TGTGCCAGCAGTGTAAGACCCCAGGGGAATGAAAAACTGTTTTTT	CASSVRPQGNEKLFF
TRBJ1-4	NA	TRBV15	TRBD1	TGTGCCACCAGCAGAGGACTCGGGACAGGGGATGAAAAACTGTTTTTT	CATSRGLGTGDEKLFF
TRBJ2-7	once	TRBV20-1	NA	TGCAGTGCTAGTGGGCCAGTTCAGTACTTC	CSASGPVQYF
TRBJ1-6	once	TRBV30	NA	TGTGCCTGGAGTGCTGGGAGAAATTCACCCCTCCACTTT	CAWSAGRNSPLHF
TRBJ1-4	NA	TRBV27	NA	TGTGCCAGCGGGTCGGCAGGGAATGCGGAAAAACTGTTTTTT	CASGSAGNAEKLFF
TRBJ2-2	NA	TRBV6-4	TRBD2	TGTGCCAGCAGTGACGCCCTAGCGGGATACACCGGGGAGCTGTTTTTT	CASSDALAGYTGELFF
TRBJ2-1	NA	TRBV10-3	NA	TGTGCCATCAGCCCGAGCGGGAATGAGCAGTTCTTC	CAISPSGNEQFF
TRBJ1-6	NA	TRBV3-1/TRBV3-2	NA	TGTGCCAGCAGCCGGCCCAATAGCTATTCACCCCTCCACTTT	CASSRPNSYSPLHF
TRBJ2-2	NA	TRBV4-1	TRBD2	TGCGCCAGCAGCCCAGAAGGACTAGCGGAGGACACCGGGGAGCTGTTTTTT	CASSPEGLAEDTGELFF
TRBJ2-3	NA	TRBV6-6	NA	TGTGCCAGCAGAGCGTCCGCGACTTCAGATACGCAGTATTTT	CASRASATSDTQYF
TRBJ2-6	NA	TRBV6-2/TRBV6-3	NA	TGTGCCAGCAGTTTACAGCCCCTCTCTGGGGCCAACGTCCTGACTTTC	CASSLQPLSGANVLTF
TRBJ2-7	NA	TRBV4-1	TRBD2	TGCGCCAGCAGCCAACGAGCGGGAGATCGGTGGGAGCAGTACTTC	CASSQRAGDRWEQYF
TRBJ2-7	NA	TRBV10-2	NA	TGCGCCAGCAGTGAGTCTAAGACTATTAGCGAGCAGTACTTC	CASSESKTISEQYF
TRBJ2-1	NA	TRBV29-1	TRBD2	TGCAGCGTCAAGGGGACTAGCGGGAGTGGATATGAGCAGTTCTTC	CSVKGTSGSGYEQFF
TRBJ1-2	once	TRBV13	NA	TGTGCCAGCAGCGTAGTGCAGGGCTATGGCTACACCTTC	CASSVVQGYGYTF
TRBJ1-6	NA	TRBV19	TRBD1	TGTGCCAGTAGGCTCACAGGGGGCGCCTCTGCCTCCTATAATTCACCCCTCCACTTT	CASRLTGGASASYNSPLHF
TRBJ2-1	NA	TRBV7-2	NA	TGTGCCAGCAGCTTCGGAGAGAACAATGAGCAGTTCTTC	CASSFGENNEQFF
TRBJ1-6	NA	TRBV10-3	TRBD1	TGTGCCATACAGGGGAGCTCCTATAATTCACCCCTCCACTTT	CAIQGSSYNSPLHF
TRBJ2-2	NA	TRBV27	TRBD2	TGTGCCAGCAGTTTATTGGGACTAGCGGGACGAGGCGGGGAGCTGTTTTTT	CASSLLGLAGRGGELFF
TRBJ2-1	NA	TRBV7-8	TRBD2	TGTGCCAGCGTCAATAGCGGGGGGACTTATGAGCAGTTCTTC	CASVNSGGTYEQFF
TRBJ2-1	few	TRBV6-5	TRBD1	TGTGCCAGCAGTTCCCCAGGGGACAGGGGGCTCAATGAGCAGTTCTTC	CASSSPGDRGLNEQFF
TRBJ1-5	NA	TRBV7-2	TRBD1	TGTGCCAGCAGCTTCACTCCGGGACAGGGCGATCAGCCCCAGCATTTT	CASSFTPGQGDQPQHF
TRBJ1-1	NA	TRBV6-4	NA	TGTGCCAGCAGGGAACAGGGAATCGACACTGAAGCTTTCTTT	CASREQGIDTEAFF
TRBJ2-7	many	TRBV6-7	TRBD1	TGTGCCAGCACCCGGACAGGGGACCTCTACGAGCAGTACTTC	CASTRTGDLYEQYF
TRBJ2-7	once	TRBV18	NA	TGTGCCAGCTCAAAGAACGTCGGGGAGTACGAGCAGTACTTC	CASSKNVGEYEQYF
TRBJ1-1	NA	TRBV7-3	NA	TGTGCCAGCAGCTTAAGGAGGCGGGGCACTGAAGCTTTCTTT	CASSLRRRGTEAFF